This T cell receptor (beta chain) was sequenced in a study of T cells after yellow fever vaccination. Study-level background: Those fractions that held only low numbers of cells were prepared using the SMART-Seq v4 Ultra Low Input RNA kit.

Trimming took 5 bases from V and 13 from J; bases not matched to a gene: 11. The germline V gene has CDR1 MNHEY and CDR2 SMNVEV (reference sequence). CDR3 length: 13 amino acids. TCRdb re-derived calls from the 5' RACE reads in MiXCR, one entry per CDR3 protein. This sample has about 53,000 distinct CDR3 sequences, with approximately 6.1% found just once. V and J are TRBV27 and TRBJ1-5, with TRBD1 identical over 7 bases. The sequence came from a man between 18 and 35 years old who received the YFV17D yellow fever vaccine. The sample consisted of PBMCs, either bulk or a sorted T-cell subset (CD4+, CD8+, memory, or dextramer-sorted; not recorded which), taken on the day of the yellow fever booster vaccination. CDR3 in DNA: TGTGCCAGCAGTGGACAGGCGCTGGGCAGACAGCATTTT. Its protein is CASSGQALGRQHF.